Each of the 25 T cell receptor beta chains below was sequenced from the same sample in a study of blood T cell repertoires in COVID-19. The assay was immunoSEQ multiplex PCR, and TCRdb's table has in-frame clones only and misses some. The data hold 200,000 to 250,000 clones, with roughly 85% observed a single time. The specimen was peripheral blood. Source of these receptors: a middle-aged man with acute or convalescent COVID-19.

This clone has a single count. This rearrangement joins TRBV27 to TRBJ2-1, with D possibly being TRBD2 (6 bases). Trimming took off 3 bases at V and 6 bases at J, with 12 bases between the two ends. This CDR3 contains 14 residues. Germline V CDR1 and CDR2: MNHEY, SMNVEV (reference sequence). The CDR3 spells CASSLARRGNEQFF. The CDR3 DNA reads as TGTGCCAGCAGTTTGGCGAGGAGGGGCAATGAGCAGTTCTTC.

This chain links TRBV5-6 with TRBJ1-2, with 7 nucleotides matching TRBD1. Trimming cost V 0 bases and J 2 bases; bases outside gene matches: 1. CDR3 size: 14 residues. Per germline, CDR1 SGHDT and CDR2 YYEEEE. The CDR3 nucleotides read TGTGCCAGCAGCTTGGAGACAGGGAACTATGGCTACACCTTC. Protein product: CASSLETGNYGYTF.

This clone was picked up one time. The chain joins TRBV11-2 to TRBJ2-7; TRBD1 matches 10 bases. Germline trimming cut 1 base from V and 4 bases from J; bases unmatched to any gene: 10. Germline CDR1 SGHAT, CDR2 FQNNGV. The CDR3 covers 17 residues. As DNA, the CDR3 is TGTGCCAGCAGCTTAGTCCCCCCCGGGACAGGGGATTACGAGCAGTACTTC. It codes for CASSLVPPGTGDYEQYF.

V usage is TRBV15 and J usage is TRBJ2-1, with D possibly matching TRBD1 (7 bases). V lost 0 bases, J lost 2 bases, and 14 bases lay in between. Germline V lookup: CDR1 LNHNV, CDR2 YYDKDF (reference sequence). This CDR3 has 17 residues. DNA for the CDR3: TGTGCCACCAGCAGAGATGGGCAGGGGGGCACCTACAATGAGCAGTTCTTC. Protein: CATSRDGQGGTYNEQFF.

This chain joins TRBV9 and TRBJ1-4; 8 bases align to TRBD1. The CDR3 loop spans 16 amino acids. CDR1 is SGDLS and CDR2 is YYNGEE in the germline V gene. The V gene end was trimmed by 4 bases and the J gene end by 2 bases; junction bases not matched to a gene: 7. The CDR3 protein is CASSPRTGRTNEKLFF. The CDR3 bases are TGTGCCAGCAGCCCTCGGACAGGGAGGACTAATGAAAAACTGTTTTTT.

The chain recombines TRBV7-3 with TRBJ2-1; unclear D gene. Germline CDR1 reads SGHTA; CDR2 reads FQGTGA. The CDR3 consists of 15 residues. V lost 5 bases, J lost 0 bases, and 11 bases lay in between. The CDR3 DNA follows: TGTGCCAGCAGCCCAAACACCGTCTCCTACAATGAGCAGTTCTTC. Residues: CASSPNTVSYNEQFF.

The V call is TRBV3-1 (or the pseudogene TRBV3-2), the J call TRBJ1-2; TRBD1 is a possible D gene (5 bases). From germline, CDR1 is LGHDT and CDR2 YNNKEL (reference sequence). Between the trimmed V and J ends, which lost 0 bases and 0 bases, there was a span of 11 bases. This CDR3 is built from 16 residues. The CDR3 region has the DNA TGTGCCAGCAGCCAAGATAGTACAGGCCCTAACTATGGCTACACCTTC. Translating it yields CASSQDSTGPNYGYTF.

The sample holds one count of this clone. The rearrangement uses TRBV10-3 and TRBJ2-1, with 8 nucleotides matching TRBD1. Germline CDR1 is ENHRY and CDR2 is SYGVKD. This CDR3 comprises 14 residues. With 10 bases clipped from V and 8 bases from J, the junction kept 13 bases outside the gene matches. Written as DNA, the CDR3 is TGTGCCACATGGGGCCAGGACAGGGTCCATGAGCAGTTCTTC. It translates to CATWGQDRVHEQFF.

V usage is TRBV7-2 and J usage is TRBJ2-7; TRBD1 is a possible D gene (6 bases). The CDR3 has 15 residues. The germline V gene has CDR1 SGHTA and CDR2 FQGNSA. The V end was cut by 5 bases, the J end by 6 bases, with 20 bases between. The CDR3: CASSAPSGQLSEQYF. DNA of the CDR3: TGTGCCAGCAGCGCTCCATCAGGACAGCTTAGCGAGCAGTACTTC. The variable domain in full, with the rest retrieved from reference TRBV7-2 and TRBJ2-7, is GAGVSQSPSNKVTEKGKDVELRCDPISGHTALYWYRQSLGQGLEFLIYFQGNSAPDKSGLPSDRFSAERTGGSVSTLTIQRTQQEDSAVYLCASSAPSGQLSEQYFGPGTRLTVT.

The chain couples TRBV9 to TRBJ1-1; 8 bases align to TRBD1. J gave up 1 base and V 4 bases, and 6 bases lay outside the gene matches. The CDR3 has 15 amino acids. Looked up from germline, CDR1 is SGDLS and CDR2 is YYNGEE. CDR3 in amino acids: CASSPDRAQNTEAFF. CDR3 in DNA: TGTGCCAGCAGCCCGGACAGGGCTCAGAACACTGAAGCTTTCTTT.

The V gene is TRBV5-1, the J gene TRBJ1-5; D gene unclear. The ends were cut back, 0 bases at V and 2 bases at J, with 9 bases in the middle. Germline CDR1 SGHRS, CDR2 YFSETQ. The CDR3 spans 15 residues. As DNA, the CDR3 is TGCGCCAGCAGCTTGGAACCCGGGGGCAATCAGCCCCAGCATTTT. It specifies CASSLEPGGNQPQHF.

CDR3 amino acids: CATSRDPGQGLMNTEAFF. DNA for the CDR3: TGTGCCACCAGCAGAGACCCGGGACAGGGGCTAATGAACACTGAAGCTTTCTTT. The V gene is TRBV15, the J gene TRBJ1-1; 10 nucleotides align to TRBD1. Germline trimming cut 0 bases from V and 0 bases from J; bases unmatched to any gene: 7. The CDR3 is 18 residues long. Germline V lookup: CDR1 LNHNV, CDR2 YYDKDF (reference sequence).

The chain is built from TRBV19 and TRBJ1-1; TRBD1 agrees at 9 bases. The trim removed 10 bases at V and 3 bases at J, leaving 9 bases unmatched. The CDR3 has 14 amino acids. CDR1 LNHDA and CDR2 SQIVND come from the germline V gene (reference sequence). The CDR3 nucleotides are TGTGCCACCACTCTACAGGGGGCGGACACTGAAGCTTTCTTT. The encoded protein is CATTLQGADTEAFF.

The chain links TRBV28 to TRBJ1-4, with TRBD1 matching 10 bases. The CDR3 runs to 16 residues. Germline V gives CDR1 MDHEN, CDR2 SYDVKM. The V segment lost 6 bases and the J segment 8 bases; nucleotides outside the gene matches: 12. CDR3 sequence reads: CASSPPTGQGREKLFF. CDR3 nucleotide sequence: TGTGCCAGCAGCCCCCCGACGGGACAGGGGAGGGAAAAACTGTTTTTT.

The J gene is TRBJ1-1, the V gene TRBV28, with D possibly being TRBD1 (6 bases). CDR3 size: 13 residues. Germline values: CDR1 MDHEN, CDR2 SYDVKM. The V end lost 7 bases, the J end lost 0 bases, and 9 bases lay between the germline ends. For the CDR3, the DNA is TGTGCCAGCACCTGGACAGTGAACACTGAAGCTTTCTTT. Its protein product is CASTWTVNTEAFF.

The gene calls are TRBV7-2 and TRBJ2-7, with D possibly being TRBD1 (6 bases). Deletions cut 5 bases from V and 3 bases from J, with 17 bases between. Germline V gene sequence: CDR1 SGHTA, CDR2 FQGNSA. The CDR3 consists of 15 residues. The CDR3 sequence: CASSARPGHLYEQYF. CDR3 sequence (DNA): TGTGCCAGCAGCGCCCGACCGGGACACCTCTACGAGCAGTACTTC.

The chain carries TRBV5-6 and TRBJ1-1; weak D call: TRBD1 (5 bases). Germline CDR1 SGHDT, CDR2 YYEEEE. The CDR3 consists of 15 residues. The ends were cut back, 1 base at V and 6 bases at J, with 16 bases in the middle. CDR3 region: CASSLFLAGRPEAFF. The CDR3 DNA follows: TGTGCCAGCAGCTTGTTTTTAGCAGGGCGTCCTGAAGCTTTCTTT.

CDR3 DNA sequence: TGTGCCAGCAGTTCAACGACAGGGGTCGGCACCGGGGAGCTGTTTTTT. Its translation: CASSSTTGVGTGELFF. The V and J genes are TRBV27 and TRBJ2-2; TRBD1 aligns across 8 bases. Trimming took 4 bases from V and 4 from J; bases not matched to a gene: 8. The CDR3 totals 16 residues. Germline CDR1 is MNHEY and CDR2 is SMNVEV (reference sequence).

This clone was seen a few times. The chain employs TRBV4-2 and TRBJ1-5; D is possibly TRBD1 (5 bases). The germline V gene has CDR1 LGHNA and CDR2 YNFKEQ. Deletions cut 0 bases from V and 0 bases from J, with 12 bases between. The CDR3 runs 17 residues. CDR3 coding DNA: TGTGCCAGCAGCCAAGAATTGGTAGGGGATAGCAATCAGCCCCAGCATTTT. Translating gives CASSQELVGDSNQPQHF.

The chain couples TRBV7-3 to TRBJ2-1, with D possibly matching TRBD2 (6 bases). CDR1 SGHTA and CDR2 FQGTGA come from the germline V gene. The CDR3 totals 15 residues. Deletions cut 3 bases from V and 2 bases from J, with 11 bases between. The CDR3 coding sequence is TGTGCCAGCAGCTTCGCGGGGACCACCTACAATGAGCAGTTCTTC. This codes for CASSFAGTTYNEQFF.

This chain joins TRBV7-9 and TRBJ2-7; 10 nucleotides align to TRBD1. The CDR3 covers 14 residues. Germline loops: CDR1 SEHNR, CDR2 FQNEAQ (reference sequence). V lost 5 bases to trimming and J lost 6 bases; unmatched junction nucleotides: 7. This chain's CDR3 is CASSQETGGAEQYF. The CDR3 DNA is TGTGCCAGCAGCCAGGAGACAGGGGGCGCCGAGCAGTACTTC.

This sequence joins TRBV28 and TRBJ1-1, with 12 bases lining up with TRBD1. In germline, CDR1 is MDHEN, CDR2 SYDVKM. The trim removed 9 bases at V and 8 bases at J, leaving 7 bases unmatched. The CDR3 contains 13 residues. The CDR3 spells CASSGQGAREAFF. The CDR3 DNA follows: TGTGCCAGTTCGGGACAGGGGGCGCGCGAAGCTTTCTTT.

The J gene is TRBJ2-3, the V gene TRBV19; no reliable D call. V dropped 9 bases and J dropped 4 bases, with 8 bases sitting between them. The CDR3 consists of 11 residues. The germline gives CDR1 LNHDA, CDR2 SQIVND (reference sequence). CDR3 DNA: TGTGCCAGCCAGTATGCAGATACGCAGTATTTT. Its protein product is CASQYADTQYF.

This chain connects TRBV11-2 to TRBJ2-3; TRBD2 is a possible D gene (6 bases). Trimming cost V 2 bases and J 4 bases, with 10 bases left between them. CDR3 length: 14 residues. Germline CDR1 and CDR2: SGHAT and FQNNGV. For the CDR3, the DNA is TGTGCCAGCAGCTTACGGGGACTGGCAGATACGCAGTATTTT. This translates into CASSLRGLADTQYF. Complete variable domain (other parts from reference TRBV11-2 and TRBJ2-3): EAGVAQSPRYKIIEKRQSVAFWCNPISGHATLYWYQQILGQGPKLLIQFQNNGVVDDSQLPKDRFSAERLKGVDSTLKIQPAKLEDSAVYLCASSLRGLADTQYFGPGTRLTVL.

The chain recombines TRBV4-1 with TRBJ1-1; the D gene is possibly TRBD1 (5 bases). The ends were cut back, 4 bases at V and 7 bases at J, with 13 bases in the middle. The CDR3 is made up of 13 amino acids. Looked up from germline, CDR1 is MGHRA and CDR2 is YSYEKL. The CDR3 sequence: CASSPPYRSEAFF. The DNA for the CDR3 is TGCGCCAGCAGCCCTCCTTACAGGAGTGAAGCTTTCTTT.